These T cell receptor beta chains were read from a single sample in a study of CD8 T cell repertoires and HIV-1 epitope variants. Sequenced by immunoSEQ multiplex PCR; TCRdb stores in-frame clones only, minus some. The repertoire consists of a few thousand clones, with approximately 70% occurring once and the leading ten covering roughly two fifths. Their target antigens are unknown. Sequencing was performed on cultured CD8+ T cells derived from PBMCs. The receptor set was obtained from a male donor with HIV. Each CDR3 is given with its conserved first and last residue. D genes are given only for firm matches. Some rows mark clone size as missing; the rest say once, few, many or name a class of expanded clone.

cdr3_aa cdr3_nt v_call d_call j_call clone_size
CASSVVWGGSRMLRMVETQYF TGTGCCAGCAGCGTAGTTTGGGGGGGCTCCCGAATGCTTAGAATGGTTGAGACCCAGTACTTC TRBV9 - TRBJ2-5 once
CASSSPTGGKETQYF TGTGCCAGTAGTTCTCCGACAGGGGGCAAAGAGACCCAGTACTTC TRBV19 TRBD1 TRBJ2-5 -
CASSDELEIYEQYF TGTGCCAGCAGTGACGAGCTCGAGATCTACGAGCAGTACTTC TRBV2 - TRBJ2-7 few
CASSAGTIEQYF TGTGCCAGCAGTGCGGGGACTATCGAGCAGTACTTC TRBV6-1 TRBD2 TRBJ2-7 -
CASSPWTSGGNTGELFF TGTGCCAGCAGCCCCTGGACTAGCGGGGGGAACACCGGGGAGCTGTTTTTT TRBV9 TRBD2 TRBJ2-2 -
CASSYTGGAYEQYF TGTGCCAGCAGTTATACAGGGGGCGCCTACGAGCAGTACTTC TRBV6-5 TRBD1 TRBJ2-7 -
CASSGNGVGTGELFF TGTGCCAGCAGTGGGAATGGGGTCGGCACCGGGGAGCTGTTTTTT TRBV2 - TRBJ2-2 -
CASSYDDRETDTQYF TGTGCCAGCAGTTACGACGACAGAGAGACAGATACGCAGTATTTT TRBV6-6 - TRBJ2-3 -
CASSPGGRQETQYF TGTGCCAGCTCACCAGGGGGTCGGCAAGAGACCCAGTACTTC TRBV28 TRBD1 TRBJ2-5 -
CASSQGGASAEQYF TGCGCCAGCAGCCAAGGAGGGGCTAGCGCTGAGCAGTACTTC TRBV4-1 - TRBJ2-7 -
CATSRDVGDYGYTF TGTGCCACCAGCAGAGATGTGGGGGACTATGGCTACACCTTC TRBV15 - TRBJ1-2 -
CASILGTNTGELFF TGTGCCAGCATCCTCGGGACTAACACCGGGGAGCTGTTTTTT TRBV7-8 - TRBJ2-2 -
CSASLTDMNTEAFF TGCAGCGCATCCCTGACAGATATGAACACTGAAGCTTTCTTT TRBV29-1 - TRBJ1-1 -
CASSLQQNGYEQYF TGTGCCAGCAGTCTCCAGCAAAATGGTTACGAGCAGTACTTC TRBV27 - TRBJ2-7 -
CASSQGQGNQPQHF TGCGCCAGCAGCCAAGGACAGGGAAACCAGCCCCAGCATTTT TRBV4-1 TRBD1 TRBJ1-5 few
CASSQVLSGNQPQHF TGCGCCAGCAGCCAAGTCCTTAGTGGCAATCAGCCCCAGCATTTT TRBV4-1 - TRBJ1-5 -
CASSDSEEAFF TGTGCCAGCAGCGACTCAGAAGAAGCTTTCTTT TRBV5-6 - TRBJ1-1 few
CSVEERAGGPYEQYF TGCAGCGTTGAAGAGCGAGCGGGAGGGCCCTACGAGCAGTACTTC TRBV29-1 TRBD2 TRBJ2-7 -
CASSLAGWGNEQFF TGTGCCAGCAGCCTCGCGGGCTGGGGGAATGAGCAGTTCTTC TRBV7-9 - TRBJ2-1 -
CASSLDGGFDGYTF TGCGCCAGCAGCCTGGACGGGGGGTTCGATGGCTACACCTTC TRBV5-1 - TRBJ1-2 -
CASSLRANTEAFF TGTGCCAGCAGTCTCAGGGCGAACACTGAAGCTTTCTTT TRBV6-5 - TRBJ1-1 -
CAWSATLSTEAFF TGTGCCTGGAGTGCGACTTTGAGCACTGAAGCTTTCTTT TRBV30 - TRBJ1-1 -
CASSLAGQGSYNEQFF TGTGCCAGCAGCTTAGCGGGACAGGGCTCCTACAATGAGCAGTTCTTC TRBV7-3 TRBD1 TRBJ2-1 few
CASSPPGVTQYF TGTGCCAGCAGCCCCCCCGGGGTGACCCAGTACTTC TRBV7-6 - TRBJ2-5 once
CASSPEYSEYGYTF TGTGCCAGTAGCCCGGAATATTCAGAGTATGGCTACACCTTC TRBV19 - TRBJ1-2 -
CASSLVLSTDTQYF TGCGCCAGCAGCTTGGTTCTGTCGACAGATACGCAGTATTTT TRBV5-1 - TRBJ2-3 -
CASSYSILYEQYF TGTGCCAGCAGTTACTCGATCCTCTACGAGCAGTACTTC TRBV6-5 - TRBJ2-7 -
CASSFGSYNEQFF TGTGCCAGCAGCTTCGGCAGCTACAATGAGCAGTTCTTC TRBV5-5 - TRBJ2-1 few
CASSSPTGTGFSGANVLTF TGTGCCAGCAGTTCCCCTACCGGGACAGGCTTTTCTGGGGCCAACGTCCTGACTTTC TRBV28 TRBD1 TRBJ2-6 -
CASSPQTGVRTDTQYF TGTGCCAGCAGCCCGCAGACAGGGGTACGCACAGATACGCAGTATTTT TRBV7-8 TRBD1 TRBJ2-3 -
CASSPGQGISGANVLTF TGTGCCAGCAGCCCCGGACAGGGGATCTCTGGGGCCAACGTCCTGACTTTC TRBV9 TRBD1 TRBJ2-6 -
CASSGYGYTF TGTGCCAGTAGCGGCTACGGCTACACCTTC TRBV19 - TRBJ1-2 -
CASSHSGTGVNTEAFF TGCGCCAGCAGTCATTCCGGGACAGGGGTGAACACTGAAGCTTTCTTT TRBV23-1 TRBD1 TRBJ1-1 -
CASSFGTGELFF TGTGCCAGCAGTTTCGGCACCGGGGAGCTGTTTTTT TRBV28 - TRBJ2-2 -
CASRSGQGRDYGYTF TGTGCCAGCAGGAGTGGACAGGGGCGTGACTATGGCTACACCTTC TRBV27 TRBD1 TRBJ1-2 medium-sized
CASSYETGVLTEAFF TGTGCCAGCAGTTACGAGACAGGGGTCCTCACTGAAGCTTTCTTT TRBV6-5 TRBD1 TRBJ1-1 -
CASSLDSFSGNTIYF TGTGCCAGCAGTCTAGACAGCTTCTCTGGAAACACCATATATTTT TRBV6-1 - TRBJ1-3 -
CASRLTGGGGYTF TGTGCCAGCAGACTTACGGGGGGGGGTGGCTACACCTTC TRBV25-1 - TRBJ1-2 once
CASSPSRTGGGYTF TGTGCCAGCAGTCCCTCTCGGACAGGGGGTGGCTACACCTTC TRBV28 TRBD1 TRBJ1-2 once
CASSLGGINQPQHF TGTGCCAGCAGCTTAGGGGGCATCAATCAGCCCCAGCATTTT TRBV7-9 - TRBJ1-5 -
CASSLTSGVGEQFF TGTGCCAGCAGCTTGACCAGCGGGGTAGGTGAGCAGTTCTTC TRBV5-4 TRBD2 TRBJ2-1 -